This TCR beta chain was recovered during a study of T cells in Graves' hyperthyroidism and ophthalmopathy. Study details: Blood from the periphery was taken at initial diagnosis, before any treatment. General observations from the study: Blood samples included most of the expanded thyroid clonotypes exceeding 0.001.

On the basis of clinical symptoms, serum thyroxine and TRAb, thyroid ultrasound and orbital computed tomography, diagnoses were made. This clonotype was seen many times. Its specificity is not known. The CDR3 has 15 residues. CDR1 SGHNT and CDR2 YENEEA come from the germline V gene. Trimming removed 1 base at V and 3 bases at J, with 13 bases between. TCR beta CDR3 region amplification was performed from RNA transcripts. A first-round RT-PCR of the TCR CDR3 used the HTBI primer set. TCRdb processed the multiplex PCR reads anew with MiXCR; each CDR3 protein has one entry. The table records more than 300,000 distinct CDR3 sequences, roughly 13% of them present only once.

The chain uses TRBV11-3 and TRBJ2-7, with a tentative D call TRBD1 (8 bases). The receptor comes from a woman between 55 and 75 years old with Graves' hyperthyroidism. The sequenced sample was blood. The CDR3 nucleotides read TGTGCCAGCAGCTTAGTACAGGGGGGGATCTACGAGCAGTACTTC. Amino acid sequence: CASSLVQGGIYEQYF.